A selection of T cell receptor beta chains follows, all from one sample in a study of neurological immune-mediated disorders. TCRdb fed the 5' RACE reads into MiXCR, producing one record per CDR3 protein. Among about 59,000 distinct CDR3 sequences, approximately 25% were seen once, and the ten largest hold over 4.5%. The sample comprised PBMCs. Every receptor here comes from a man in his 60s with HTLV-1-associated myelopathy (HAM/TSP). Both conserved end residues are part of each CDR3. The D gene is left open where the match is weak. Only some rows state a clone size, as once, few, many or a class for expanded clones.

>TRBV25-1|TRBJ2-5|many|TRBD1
CASSLMDRGQETQYF
TGTGCCAGCAGCTTAATGGACAGGGGCCAAGAGACCCAGTACTTC
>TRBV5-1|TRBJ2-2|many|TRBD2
CASSSGTSGRGGTGELFF
TGCGCCAGCAGCTCCGGGACTAGCGGGAGAGGCGGCACCGGGGAGCTGTTTTTT
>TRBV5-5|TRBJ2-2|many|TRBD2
CASSSSGNTGDLFF
TGTGCCAGCAGCTCTAGCGGGAACACCGGGGACCTGTTTTTT
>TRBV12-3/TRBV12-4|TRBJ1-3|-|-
CASTVRASGNTIYF
TGTGCCAGCACCGTTCGGGCGTCTGGAAACACCATATATTTT
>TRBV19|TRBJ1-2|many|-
CASSTVSGGGYTF
TGTGCCAGTAGTACAGTCTCGGGGGGCGGCTACACCTTC
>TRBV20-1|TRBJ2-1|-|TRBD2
CSALHQLAGAIAYNEQFF
TGCAGTGCTCTACACCAACTAGCGGGGGCCATCGCCTACAATGAGCAGTTCTTC
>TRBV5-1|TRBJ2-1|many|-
CASSLVGAGYEQFF
TGCGCCAGCAGCTTGGTAGGTGCAGGCTATGAGCAGTTCTTC
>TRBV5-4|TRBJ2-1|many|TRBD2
CASSRLADYNEQFF
TGTGCCAGCAGCCGACTAGCGGACTACAATGAGCAGTTCTTC
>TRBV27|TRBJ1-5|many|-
CASSLQGPISQSGPQHF
TGTGCCAGCAGCTTACAAGGACCGATCTCGCAATCAGGACCCCAGCATTTT
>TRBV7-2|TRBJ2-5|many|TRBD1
CASSRRQGQETQYF
TGTGCCAGCAGTCGTCGACAGGGCCAAGAGACCCAGTACTTC
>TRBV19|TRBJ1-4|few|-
CASSSGPNNEKLFF
TGTGCCAGTAGTTCAGGGCCGAATAATGAAAAACTGTTTTTT
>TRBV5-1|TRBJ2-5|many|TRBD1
CASSLGAGGFGETQYF
TGCGCCAGCAGCTTGGGCGCAGGGGGCTTTGGAGAGACCCAGTACTTC
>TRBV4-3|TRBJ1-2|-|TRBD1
CASSHMTGSPVSGYTF
TGCGCCAGCAGCCACATGACAGGGTCGCCCGTTTCTGGCTACACCTTC
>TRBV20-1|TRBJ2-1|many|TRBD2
CSAEGRAGGSYNEQFF
TGCAGTGCGGAGGGAAGGGCGGGAGGATCCTACAATGAGCAGTTCTTC
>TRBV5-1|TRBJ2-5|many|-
CASSLRDPQETQYF
TGCGCCAGCAGCTTGCGGGACCCTCAAGAGACCCAGTACTTC
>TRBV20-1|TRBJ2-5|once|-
CSASHSKFEVAQYF
TGCAGTGCTAGCCATTCAAAATTTGAAGTGGCCCAGTACTTC
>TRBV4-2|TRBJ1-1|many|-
CASSPPGAGGTEAFF
TGTGCCAGCAGCCCGCCGGGGGCGGGGGGCACTGAAGCTTTCTTT
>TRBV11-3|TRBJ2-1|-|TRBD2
CASSVHGGKQFF
TGTGCCAGCAGCGTTCACGGGGGGAAACAGTTCTTC
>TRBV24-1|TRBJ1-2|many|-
CATSGLGSTYGYTF
TGTGCCACCAGTGGTTTGGGGTCTACCTATGGCTACACCTTC
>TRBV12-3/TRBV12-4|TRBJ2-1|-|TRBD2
CASSLGLAGVDEQFF
TGTGCCAGCAGTTTAGGGCTAGCGGGAGTTGATGAGCAGTTCTTC
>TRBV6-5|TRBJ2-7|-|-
CASSKDGTYEQYF
TGTGCCAGCAGTAAGGACGGTACCTACGAGCAGTACTTC
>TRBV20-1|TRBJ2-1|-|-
CSARRPQSRYEQFF
TGCAGTGCTAGGAGGCCCCAATCGCGGTATGAGCAGTTCTTC
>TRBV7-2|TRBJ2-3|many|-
CASSLIVSDTQYF
TGTGCCAGCAGCTTAATCGTCTCAGATACGCAGTATTTT
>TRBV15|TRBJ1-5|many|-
CATSRDVGDNQPQHF
TGTGCCACCAGCAGAGACGTAGGTGACAATCAGCCCCAGCATTTT
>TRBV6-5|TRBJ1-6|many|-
CASSSTGRGSSYNSPLHF
TGTGCCAGCAGCTCAACAGGGAGAGGGAGCTCCTATAATTCACCCCTCCACTTT
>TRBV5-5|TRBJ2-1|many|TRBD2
CASSLPGREREQFF
TGTGCCAGCAGCTTGCCGGGGCGGGAGCGGGAGCAGTTCTTC
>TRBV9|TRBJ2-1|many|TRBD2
CASSDGTSSVNEQFF
TGTGCCAGCAGCGACGGGACTAGTTCGGTCAATGAGCAGTTCTTC
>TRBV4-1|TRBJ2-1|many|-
CASSQVLQNEQFF
TGCGCCAGCAGCCAAGTTCTTCAGAATGAGCAGTTCTTC
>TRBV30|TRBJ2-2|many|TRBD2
CAWSVGLAETGELFF
TGTGCCTGGAGTGTAGGGCTAGCGGAAACCGGGGAGCTGTTTTTT
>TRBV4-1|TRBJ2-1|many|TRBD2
CASSRIGGSPYNEQFF
TGCGCCAGCAGCCGGATTGGCGGGAGCCCGTACAATGAGCAGTTCTTC
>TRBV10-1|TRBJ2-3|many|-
CASSEIGTGESTDTQYF
TGCGCCAGCAGTGAAATAGGAACGGGAGAGAGCACAGATACGCAGTATTTT
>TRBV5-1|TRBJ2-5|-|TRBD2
CASSSGTSGRETQYF
TGCGCCAGCAGCTCCGGGACTAGCGGGAGAGAGACCCAGTACTTC
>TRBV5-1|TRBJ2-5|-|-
CASSFPWGRKEETQYF
TGCGCCAGCAGCTTCCCCTGGGGGAGAAAGGAAGAGACCCAGTACTTC
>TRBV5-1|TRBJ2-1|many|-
CASSNALPMSADEQFF
TGCGCCAGCAGCAATGCTCTACCGATGTCAGCAGATGAGCAGTTCTTC
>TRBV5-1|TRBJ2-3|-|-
CASSLGLVTDTQYF
TGCGCCAGCAGCTTGGGACTAGTCACAGATACGCAGTATTTT
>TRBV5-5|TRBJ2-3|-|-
CASSLGDSTDTQYF
TGTGCCAGCAGCTTGGGTGATTCCACAGATACGCAGTATTTT
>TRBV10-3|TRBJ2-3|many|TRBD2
CAIKSSGTDTQYF
TGTGCCATCAAGTCTAGCGGGACAGATACGCAGTATTTT
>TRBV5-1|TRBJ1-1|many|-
CASSPLDGTVEAFF
TGCGCCAGCAGCCCGCTGGACGGGACGGTTGAAGCTTTCTTT
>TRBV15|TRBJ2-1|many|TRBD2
CATSRDSITSGRPNEQFF
TGTGCCACCAGCAGAGATTCAATAACTAGCGGGAGACCCAATGAGCAGTTCTTC